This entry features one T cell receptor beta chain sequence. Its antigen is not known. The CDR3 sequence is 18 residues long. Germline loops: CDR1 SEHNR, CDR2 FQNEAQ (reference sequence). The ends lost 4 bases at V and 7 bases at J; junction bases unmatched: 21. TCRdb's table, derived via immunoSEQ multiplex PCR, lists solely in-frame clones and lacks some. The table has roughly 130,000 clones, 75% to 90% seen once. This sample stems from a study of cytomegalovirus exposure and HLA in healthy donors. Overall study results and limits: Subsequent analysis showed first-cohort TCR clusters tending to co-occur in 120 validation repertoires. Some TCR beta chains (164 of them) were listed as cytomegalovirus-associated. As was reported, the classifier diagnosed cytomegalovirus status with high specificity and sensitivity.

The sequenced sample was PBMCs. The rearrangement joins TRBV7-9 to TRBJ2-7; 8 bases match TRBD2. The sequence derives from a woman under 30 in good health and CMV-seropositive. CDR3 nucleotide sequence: TGTGCCAGCAGCTACCCCTCGAAGGGCGGGGGGCCTTCGCAAGAGCAGTACTTC. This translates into CASSYPSKGGGPSQEQYF.